The rows below give T cell receptor beta chains drawn from one sample of a study of lymphopenia after photon versus proton radiotherapy. Data came from immunoSEQ multiplex PCR; TCRdb stores just in-frame clones and leaves some out. The data hold 22,000 or so clones, with roughly 86% observed a single time. The sequencing used peripheral blood, collected from a patient treated with photon-based radiotherapy. These TCRs come from a woman aged 50 to 65 with pancreatic cancer. CDR3s include the opening cysteine and the closing phenylalanine or tryptophan. Each record gives: D gene, J gene, clone size, V gene, CDR3 DNA, CDR3 protein. D genes are given only for firm matches. Part of the rows lack a size; the others show once, few, many or a class for expanded clones.

- | TRBJ2-2 | - | TRBV19 | TGTGCCAGTATCCCGGGACCAACTTTGTCCGGGGAGCTGTTTTTT | CASIPGPTLSGELFF
- | TRBJ2-1 | - | TRBV21-1 | TGTGCCAGCAGCAAAGAGGAGTGGGGAGGGCATGAGCAGTTCTTC | CASSKEEWGGHEQFF
TRBD1 | TRBJ2-7 | - | TRBV7-2 | TGTGCCAGCACCCCGGACAGGGATCGTGAGCAGTACTTC | CASTPDRDREQYF
TRBD2 | TRBJ2-7 | - | TRBV27 | TGTGCCAGCAGTTTATCCCACCCAGCGGGACCGACCGAGCAGTACTTC | CASSLSHPAGPTEQYF
TRBD1 | TRBJ2-5 | - | TRBV7-2 | TGTGCCAGCAGCCAGACAGGGGGAGGAGAGACCCAGTACTTC | CASSQTGGGETQYF
- | TRBJ2-1 | - | TRBV11-2 | TGTGCCAGCAGCCAGCCGTCCTCCCCTAACAATGAGCAGTTCTTC | CASSQPSSPNNEQFF
TRBD1 | TRBJ2-7 | - | TRBV19 | TGTGCCAGTAGTAGGGGACAGTTTGCCTACGAGCAGTACTTC | CASSRGQFAYEQYF
- | TRBJ2-7 | - | TRBV7-6 | TGTGCCAGCAGCTTAGCCCCCCACCAGGCCTCCGAGCAGTACTTC | CASSLAPHQASEQYF
- | TRBJ1-3 | - | TRBV27 | TGTGCCAGCAGTTTATCCGGGCGACTTGGAAACACCATATATTTT | CASSLSGRLGNTIYF
TRBD1 | TRBJ2-7 | - | TRBV2 | TGTGCCAGCAGGAAAGAACAGGGGGCTGGTTGGTACGAGCAGTACTTC | CASRKEQGAGWYEQYF
TRBD1 | TRBJ2-7 | - | TRBV19 | TGTGCCAGTAGCGGCACAGGGACAGGCCTTCAGCAGTACTTC | CASSGTGTGLQQYF
- | TRBJ2-2 | - | TRBV11-2 | TGTGCCAGCCAGGGCAGGACCGAGAACACCGGGGAGCTGTTTTTT | CASQGRTENTGELFF
- | TRBJ2-7 | - | TRBV5-6 | TGTGCCAGCAGCTTGGGACACTACTCCTACGAGCAGTACTTC | CASSLGHYSYEQYF
- | TRBJ2-7 | - | TRBV7-2 | TGTGCCAGCAGCTTAAAACAGGGCTACGAGCAGTACTTC | CASSLKQGYEQYF
- | TRBJ1-1 | - | TRBV9 | TGTGCCAGCAGCGTAGGTTGGAGTAACACTGAAGCTTTCTTT | CASSVGWSNTEAFF
- | TRBJ2-7 | - | TRBV27 | TGTGCCAGCAGCCTAAGAGGAGGGAGTTACGAGCAGTACTTC | CASSLRGGSYEQYF
TRBD1 | TRBJ1-1 | medium-sized | TRBV27 | TGTGCCAGCAGTTCTCAATACCAGGGGGCAACGGGCACTGAAGCTTTCTTT | CASSSQYQGATGTEAFF
- | TRBJ2-3 | once | TRBV5-6 | TGTGCCAGCAGCCGTACAGGAGCTAGCACAGATACGCAGTATTTT | CASSRTGASTDTQYF
- | TRBJ1-1 | - | TRBV5-5 | TGTGCCAGCAGCTTGTTAGGGCAGAACACTGAAGCTTTCTTT | CASSLLGQNTEAFF
TRBD1 | TRBJ1-2 | - | TRBV27 | TGTGCCAGCAGTTCGTTAACCGGGACAGGGAAAGGCTATGGCTACACCTTC | CASSSLTGTGKGYGYTF
- | TRBJ2-7 | - | TRBV27 | TGTGCCAGCAGTCCCGGGTCAACCCTCTACGAGCAGTACTTC | CASSPGSTLYEQYF
- | TRBJ1-1 | - | TRBV5-5 | TGTGCCAGCAGCTTGGCTGGAGGGGTGAACACTGAAGCTTTCTTT | CASSLAGGVNTEAFF
- | TRBJ2-4 | - | TRBV9 | TGTGCCAGCAGCCCAAATACTGGACTAGGGGGCATTCAGTACTTC | CASSPNTGLGGIQYF
TRBD2 | TRBJ2-7 | - | TRBV27 | TGTGCCAGCAGGCTAGCGGGAGACTACGAGCAGTACTTC | CASRLAGDYEQYF
- | TRBJ1-4 | - | TRBV7-9 | TGTGCCAGCAGCTTTGACAGCCTTATTCCCGAAAAACTGTTTTTT | CASSFDSLIPEKLFF
TRBD1 | TRBJ2-2 | once | TRBV5-6 | TGTGCCAGCAGCTCCCCAACCCCTTCCCGGGACAGATACACCGGGGAGCTGTTTTTT | CASSSPTPSRDRYTGELFF
- | TRBJ2-7 | - | TRBV13 | TGTGCCAGTGCCGAGGACACCGGTTTGAACTACGAGCAGTACTTC | CASAEDTGLNYEQYF
- | TRBJ2-3 | - | TRBV7-2 | TGTGCCAGCAGCTTAGGCAGGAGCCCAGATACGCAGTATTTT | CASSLGRSPDTQYF
- | TRBJ2-2 | - | TRBV9 | TGTGCCAGCAGCGAAAGAGTCACCGGGGAGCTGTTTTTT | CASSERVTGELFF
TRBD2 | TRBJ2-7 | - | TRBV7-9 | TGTGCCAGCAGCCCTACCCCCGGCGGGAGAACCTCCTACGAGCAGTACTTC | CASSPTPGGRTSYEQYF
TRBD2 | TRBJ2-2 | once | TRBV13 | TGTGCCAGCAGCTTTGGGGGAGGGTCCACCGGGGAGCTGTTTTTT | CASSFGGGSTGELFF
- | TRBJ1-2 | - | TRBV14 | TGTGCCAGCAGCCAAGGAGGGCTGGGGGGCTACACCTTC | CASSQGGLGGYTF
- | TRBJ1-5 | few | TRBV28 | TGTGCCAGCAGTTTCCGACCTAGCAATCAGCCCCAGCATTTT | CASSFRPSNQPQHF
TRBD2 | TRBJ2-5 | - | TRBV9 | TGTGCCAGCAGTCCCCTAGCGGGAGAGGCAATGACCCAGTACTTC | CASSPLAGEAMTQYF
- | TRBJ2-1 | - | TRBV19 | TGTGCCAGTACCGACAGCTACAATGAGCAGTTCTTC | CASTDSYNEQFF
- | TRBJ2-3 | - | TRBV19 | TGTGCCAGTAGTCTGACAGCTAGCACAGATACGCAGTATTTT | CASSLTASTDTQYF
TRBD1 | TRBJ2-7 | - | TRBV9 | TGTGCCAGCAGCCCGCACGACAGGGACTACGAGCAGTACTTC | CASSPHDRDYEQYF